This TCR beta chain was captured by sequencing in a study of beta chain features in type 1 diabetes. This clone turned up a few times. All of the isolated RNA was reverse transcribed, so expressed TCRB transcripts were sequenced. Clones were read by immunoSEQ multiplex PCR, and TCRdb kept only the in-frame ones, dropping some. The data hold fewer than 500,000 clones, with roughly 14% observed a single time. The sample comprised naive CD4+ T cells from blood. The receptor's source is a young man in good health.

DNA of the CDR3: TGCGCCAGCAGCTTAGAGAGGGCCACCTACAATGAGCAGTTCTTC. Its protein is CASSLERATYNEQFF. The chain combines TRBV5-1 with TRBJ2-1; tentatively, D is TRBD2 (5 bases). Between the trimmed V and J ends, which lost 2 bases and 2 bases, there was a span of 11 bases. Germline V gives CDR1 SGHRS, CDR2 YFSETQ. The length of the CDR3 is 15 residues.